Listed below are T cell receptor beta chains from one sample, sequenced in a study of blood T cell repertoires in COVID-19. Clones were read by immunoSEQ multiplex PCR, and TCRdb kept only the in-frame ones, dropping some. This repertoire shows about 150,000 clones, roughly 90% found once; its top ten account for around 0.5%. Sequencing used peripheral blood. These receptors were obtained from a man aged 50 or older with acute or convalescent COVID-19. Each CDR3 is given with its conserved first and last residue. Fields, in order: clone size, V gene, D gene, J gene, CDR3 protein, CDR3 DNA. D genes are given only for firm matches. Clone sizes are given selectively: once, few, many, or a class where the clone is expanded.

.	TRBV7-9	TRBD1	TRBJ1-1	CASSQPTGAATEAFF	TGTGCCAGCAGCCAACCCACAGGGGCCGCCACTGAAGCTTTCTTT
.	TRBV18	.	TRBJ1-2	CASSPTSVTTGPYGYTF	TGTGCCAGCTCACCTACCAGTGTAACGACAGGCCCCTATGGCTACACCTTC
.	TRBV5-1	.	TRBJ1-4	CASSYRTDPNEKLFF	TGCGCCAGCAGCTATCGGACAGATCCTAATGAAAAACTGTTTTTT
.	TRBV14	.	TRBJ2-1	CASSQARAWEQFF	TGTGCCAGCAGCCAGGCCAGGGCTTGGGAGCAGTTCTTC
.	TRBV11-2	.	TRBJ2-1	CASSTGVAQGWISGPEQFF	TGTGCCAGCAGCACCGGAGTGGCACAGGGTTGGATAAGCGGACCGGAGCAGTTCTTC
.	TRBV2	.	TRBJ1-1	CASRPQQGRAFF	TGTGCCAGCAGGCCTCAACAGGGTCGAGCTTTCTTT
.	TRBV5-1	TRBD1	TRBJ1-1	CASSAGTGVGEAFF	TGCGCCAGCAGCGCGGGGACAGGCGTGGGAGAAGCTTTCTTT
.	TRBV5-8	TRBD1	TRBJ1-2	CASRHTGGAGYGYTF	TGTGCCAGCAGACATACAGGGGGCGCAGGCTATGGCTACACCTTC
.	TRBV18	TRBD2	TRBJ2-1	CASSLGRDPFDEQFF	TGTGCCAGCTCACTAGGGAGGGACCCCTTCGATGAGCAGTTCTTC
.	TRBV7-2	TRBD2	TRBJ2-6	CASSFRLAGASGANVLTF	TGTGCCAGCAGCTTCCGACTAGCGGGAGCTAGCGGGGCCAACGTCCTGACTTTC
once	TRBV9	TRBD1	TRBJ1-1	CASSVRDRGSSEAFF	TGTGCCAGCAGCGTACGGGACAGGGGTTCCTCTGAAGCTTTCTTT
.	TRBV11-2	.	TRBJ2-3	CASSSPAGLGGTDTQYF	TGTGCCAGCAGCTCCCCGGCAGGGCTAGGTGGCACAGATACGCAGTATTTT
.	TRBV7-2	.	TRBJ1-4	CASSPGTSNEKLFF	TGTGCCAGCAGCCCCGGGACTTCTAATGAAAAACTGTTTTTT
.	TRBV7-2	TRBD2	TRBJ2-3	CASSLALVGGALDTQYF	TGTGCCAGCAGCTTAGCGCTAGTCGGGGGGGCGTTAGATACGCAGTATTTT
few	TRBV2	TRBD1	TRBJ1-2	CASKAGTGNNYGYTF	TGTGCCAGTAAGGCAGGGACAGGAAATAACTATGGCTACACCTTC
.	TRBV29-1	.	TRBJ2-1	CSVSPQGAYNEQFF	TGCAGCGTTTCCCCACAGGGCGCCTACAATGAGCAGTTCTTC
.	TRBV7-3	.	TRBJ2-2	CASRPPGLANTGELFF	TGTGCCAGCAGGCCGCCGGGACTGGCGAACACCGGGGAGCTGTTTTTT
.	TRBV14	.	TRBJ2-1	CASSQESRMREPYNEQFF	TGTGCCAGCAGCCAAGAATCACGGATGAGGGAGCCCTACAATGAGCAGTTCTTC
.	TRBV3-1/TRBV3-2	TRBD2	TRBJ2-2	CASSQDPAGAGELFF	TGTGCCAGCAGCCAAGATCCAGCGGGAGCCGGGGAGCTGTTTTTT
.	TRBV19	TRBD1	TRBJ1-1	CASSREGGRTEAFF	TGTGCCAGTAGTCGGGAAGGGGGCAGGACTGAAGCTTTCTTT
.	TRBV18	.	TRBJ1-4	CASSSYPSSINEKLFF	TGTGCCAGCTCATCTTATCCGTCGAGTATCAATGAAAAACTGTTTTTT
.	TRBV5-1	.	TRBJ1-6	CASKQGRNSPLHF	TGCGCCAGCAAACAGGGTAGGAATTCACCCCTCCACTTT
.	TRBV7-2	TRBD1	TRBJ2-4	CASSLARTGDHFF	TGTGCCAGCAGCTTAGCCCGGACAGGGGATCACTTTTTC
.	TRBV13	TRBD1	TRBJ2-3	CASSLRTGDGRTDTQYF	TGTGCCAGCAGCTTACGGACAGGGGACGGGAGAACAGATACGCAGTATTTT
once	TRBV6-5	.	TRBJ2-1	CASRSGVDEQFF	TGTGCCAGTCGTTCGGGGGTCGATGAGCAGTTCTTC
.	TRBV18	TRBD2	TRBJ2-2	CASSPSGRGLAGELFF	TGTGCCAGCTCACCAAGCGGGAGAGGATTGGCCGGGGAGCTGTTTTTT
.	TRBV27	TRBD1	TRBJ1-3	CASSLTGTGIRGNTIYF	TGTGCCAGCAGTCTCACCGGGACAGGGATACGTGGAAACACCATATATTTT